In this sample, the clone carrying this TCR beta chain turned up many times. Its antigen is undetermined. This CDR3 spans 14 amino acids. Germline V gene data show CDR1 as SGHTA and CDR2 as FQGNSA. V was trimmed by 4 bases and J by 7 bases, leaving 16 bases between them. As to time point: pre-sensitization, week 0. The treatment was: therapeutic diphenylcyclopropenone sensitization with weekly scalp DPC. The entry originates in a study of human T cells and chemical hapten exposure. Across the whole study: Per-sample TCR yield variation was attributed mainly to small pooled library volume differences. Study-level findings and limits: Counts of expanded TCRs at PT1 were positively correlated with patch test score. Compared with pre-sensitization or healthy control sets, expanded TCRs clustered more.

As processed by the authors: Individual samples carried between about 23,224 and 700,000 TCRs, with 80,000 to 100,000 as the median. TCRdb re-analysed the RACE reads in MiXCR, keeping a single row per CDR3 protein. It is TCRdb's table, rather than the study itself, that gives the V and J calls and clone size. The data show about 92,000 distinct CDR3 sequences, nearly 10% seen once. The source is a middle-aged woman with alopecia areata. Some clones in this sample may be carry-over from other donors' samples. Sequenced material: whole blood, taken in connection with sensitization to the hapten diphenylcyclopropenone (DPC). This sequence joins TRBV7-2 and TRBJ1-2; D gene unclear. The CDR3 nucleotides are TGTGCCAGCAGCTCCCCCCCACCTATCACTGGCTACACCTTC. This translates into CASSSPPPITGYTF.